This T cell receptor (beta chain) was sequenced in a study of patients and donors after allogeneic stem cell transplantation. Each CDR3 protein is one row after TCRdb ran MiXCR on the RT-PCR reads. The table records under 200,000 distinct CDR3 sequences, 30% of them present only once. Germline V gives CDR1 LGHNA, CDR2 YSLEER. This CDR3 region has 16 residues. V lost 4 bases and J lost 7; bases outside the gene matches: 12. Sequencing was carried out using blood, either unsorted or a sorted T cell fraction (not recorded which). The sequence was obtained from a human donor who was either an allogeneic HSCT recipient or a stem cell or donor lymphocyte infusion donor (not recorded which). It is not recorded whose cells these are; they may come from a transplant donor. V and J are TRBV4-3 and TRBJ2-1; TRBD1 aligns across 8 bases. The CDR3 nucleotides are TGCGCCAGCAGCCCATCATACAGGGGGGATTGGAATGAGCAGTTCTTC. It specifies CASSPSYRGDWNEQFF.